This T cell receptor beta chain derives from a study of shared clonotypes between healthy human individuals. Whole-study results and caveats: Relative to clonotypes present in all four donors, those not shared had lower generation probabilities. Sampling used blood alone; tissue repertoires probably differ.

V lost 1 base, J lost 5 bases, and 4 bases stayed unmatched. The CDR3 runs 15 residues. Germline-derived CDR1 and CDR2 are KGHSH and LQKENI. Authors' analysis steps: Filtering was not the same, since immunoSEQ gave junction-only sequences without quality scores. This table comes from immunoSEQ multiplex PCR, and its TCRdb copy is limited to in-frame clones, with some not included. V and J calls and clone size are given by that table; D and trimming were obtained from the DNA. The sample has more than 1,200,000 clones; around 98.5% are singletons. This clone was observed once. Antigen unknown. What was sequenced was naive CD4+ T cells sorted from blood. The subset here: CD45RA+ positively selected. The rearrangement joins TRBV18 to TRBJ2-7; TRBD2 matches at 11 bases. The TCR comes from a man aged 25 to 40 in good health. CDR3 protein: CASSPRGLAEDEQYF. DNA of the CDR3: TGTGCCAGCTCACCACGGGGACTAGCGGAGGACGAGCAGTACTTC.